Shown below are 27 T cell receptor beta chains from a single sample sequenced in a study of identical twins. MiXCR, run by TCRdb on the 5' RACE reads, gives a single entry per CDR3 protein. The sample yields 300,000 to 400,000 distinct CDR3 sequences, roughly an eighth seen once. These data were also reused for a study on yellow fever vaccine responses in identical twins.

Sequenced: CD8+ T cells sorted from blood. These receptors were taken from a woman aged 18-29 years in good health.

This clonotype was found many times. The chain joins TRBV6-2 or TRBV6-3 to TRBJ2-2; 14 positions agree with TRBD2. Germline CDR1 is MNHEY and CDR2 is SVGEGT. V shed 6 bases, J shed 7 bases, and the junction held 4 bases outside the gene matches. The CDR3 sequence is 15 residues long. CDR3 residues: CASRPTSGRVGELFF. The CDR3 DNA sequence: TGTGCCAGCAGGCCGACTAGCGGGAGGGTCGGGGAGCTGTTTTTT.

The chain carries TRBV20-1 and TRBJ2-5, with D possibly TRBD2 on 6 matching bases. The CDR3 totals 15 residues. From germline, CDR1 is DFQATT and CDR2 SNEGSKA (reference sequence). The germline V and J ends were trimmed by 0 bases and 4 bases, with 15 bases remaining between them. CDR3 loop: CSARDLWEAGETQYF. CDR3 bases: TGCAGTGCTAGAGATCTTTGGGAGGCTGGAGAGACCCAGTACTTC.

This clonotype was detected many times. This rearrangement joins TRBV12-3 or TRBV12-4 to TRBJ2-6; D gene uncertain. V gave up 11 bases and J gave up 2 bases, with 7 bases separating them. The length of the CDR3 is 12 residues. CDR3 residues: CALLTGANVLTF. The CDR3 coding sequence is TGTGCCTTGCTCACTGGGGCCAACGTCCTGACTTTC.

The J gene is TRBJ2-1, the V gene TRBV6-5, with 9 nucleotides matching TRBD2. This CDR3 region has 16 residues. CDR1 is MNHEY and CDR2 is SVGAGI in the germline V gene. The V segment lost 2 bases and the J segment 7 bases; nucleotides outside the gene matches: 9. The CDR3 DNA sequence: TGTGCCAGCAGTTACCTCGGTAGCGGGAGTAATAATGAGCAGTTCTTC. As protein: CASSYLGSGSNNEQFF.

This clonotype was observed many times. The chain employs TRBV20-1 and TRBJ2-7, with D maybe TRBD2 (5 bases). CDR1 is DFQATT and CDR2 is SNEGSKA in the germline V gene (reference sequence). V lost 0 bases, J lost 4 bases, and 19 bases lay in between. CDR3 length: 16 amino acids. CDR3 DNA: TGCAGTGCTAGAGATCTTGGCGGGTCTGGCTTTTACGAGCAGTACTTC. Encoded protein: CSARDLGGSGFYEQYF.

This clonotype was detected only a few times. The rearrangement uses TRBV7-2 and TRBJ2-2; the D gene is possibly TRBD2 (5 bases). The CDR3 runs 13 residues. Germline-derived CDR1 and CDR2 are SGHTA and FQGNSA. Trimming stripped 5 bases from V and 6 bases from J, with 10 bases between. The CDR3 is CASSPEVSGELFF. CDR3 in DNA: TGTGCCAGCAGCCCGGAGGTTTCCGGGGAGCTGTTTTTT. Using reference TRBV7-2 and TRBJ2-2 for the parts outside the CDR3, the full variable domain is GAGVSQSPSNKVTEKGKDVELRCDPISGHTALYWYRQSLGQGLEFLIYFQGNSAPDKSGLPSDRFSAERTGGSVSTLTIQRTQQEDSAVYLCASSPEVSGELFFGEGSRLTVL.

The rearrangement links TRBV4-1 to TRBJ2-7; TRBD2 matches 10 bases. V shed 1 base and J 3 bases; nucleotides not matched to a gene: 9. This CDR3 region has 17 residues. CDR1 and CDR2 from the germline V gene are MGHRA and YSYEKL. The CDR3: CASSQGLPGLAHYEQYF. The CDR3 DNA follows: TGCGCCAGCAGCCAAGGTCTGCCGGGACTAGCGCACTACGAGCAGTACTTC.

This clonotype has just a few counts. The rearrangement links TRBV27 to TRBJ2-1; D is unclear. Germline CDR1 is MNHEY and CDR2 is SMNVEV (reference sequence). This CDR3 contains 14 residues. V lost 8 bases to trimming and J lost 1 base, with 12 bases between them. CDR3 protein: CASAESGSYNEQFF. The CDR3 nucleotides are TGTGCCAGCGCGGAGAGTGGGTCCTACAATGAGCAGTTCTTC.

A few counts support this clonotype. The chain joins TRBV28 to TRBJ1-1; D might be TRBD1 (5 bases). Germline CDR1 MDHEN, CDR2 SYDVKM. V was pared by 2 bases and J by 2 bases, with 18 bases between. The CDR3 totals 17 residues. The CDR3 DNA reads TGTGCCAGCAGTTTAACCTTCGAACAGGACGGTAACACTGAAGCTTTCTTT. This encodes CASSLTFEQDGNTEAFF.

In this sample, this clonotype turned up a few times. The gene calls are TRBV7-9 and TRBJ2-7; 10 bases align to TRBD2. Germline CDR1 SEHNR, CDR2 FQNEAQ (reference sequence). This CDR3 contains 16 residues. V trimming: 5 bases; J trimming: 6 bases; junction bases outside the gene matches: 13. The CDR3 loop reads CASSLGLADPGGEQYV. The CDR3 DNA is TGTGCCAGCAGCCTAGGACTAGCGGACCCCGGTGGCGAGCAGTACGTC.

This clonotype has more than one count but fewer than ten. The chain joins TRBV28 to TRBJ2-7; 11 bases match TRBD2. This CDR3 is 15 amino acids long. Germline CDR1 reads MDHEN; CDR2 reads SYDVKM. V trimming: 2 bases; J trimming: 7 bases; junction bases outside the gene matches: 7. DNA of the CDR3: TGTGCCAGCAGTTTAGGGTCACTAGCGGGGGAAGAGCAGTACGTC. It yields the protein CASSLGSLAGEEQYV.

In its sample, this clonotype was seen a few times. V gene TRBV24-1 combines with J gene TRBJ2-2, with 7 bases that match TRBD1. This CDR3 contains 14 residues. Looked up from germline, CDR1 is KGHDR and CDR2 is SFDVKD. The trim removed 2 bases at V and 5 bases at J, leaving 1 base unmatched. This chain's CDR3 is CATSDSTGTGELFF. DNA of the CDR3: TGTGCCACCAGTGATTCGACAGGGACCGGGGAGCTGTTTTTT.

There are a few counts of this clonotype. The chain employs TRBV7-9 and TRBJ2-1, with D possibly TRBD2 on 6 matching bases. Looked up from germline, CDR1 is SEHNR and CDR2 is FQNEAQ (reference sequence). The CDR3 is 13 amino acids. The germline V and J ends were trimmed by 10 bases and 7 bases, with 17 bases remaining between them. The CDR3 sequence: CANTGPGENEQFF. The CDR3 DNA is TGTGCCAACACCGGTCCGGGGGAAAATGAGCAGTTCTTC.

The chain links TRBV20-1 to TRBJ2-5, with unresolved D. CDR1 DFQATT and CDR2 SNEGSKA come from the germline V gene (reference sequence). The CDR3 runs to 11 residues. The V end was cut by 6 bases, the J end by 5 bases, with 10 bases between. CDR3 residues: CSASLVETQYF. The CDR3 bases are TGCAGTGCGTCCCTCGTTGAGACCCAGTACTTC.

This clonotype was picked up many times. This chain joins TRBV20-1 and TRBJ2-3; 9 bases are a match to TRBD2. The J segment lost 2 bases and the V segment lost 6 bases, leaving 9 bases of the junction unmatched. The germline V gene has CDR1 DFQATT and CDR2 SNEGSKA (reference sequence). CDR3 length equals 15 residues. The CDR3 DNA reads TGCAGTGCCACGACTAGCGGCGAGAACACAGATACGCAGTATTTT. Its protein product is CSATTSGENTDTQYF.

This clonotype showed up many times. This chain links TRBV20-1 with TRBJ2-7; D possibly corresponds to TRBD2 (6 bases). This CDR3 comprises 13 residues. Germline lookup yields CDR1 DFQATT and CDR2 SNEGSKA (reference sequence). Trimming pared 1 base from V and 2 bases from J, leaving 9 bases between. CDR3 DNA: TGCAGTGCTAGAGTGGAGGGAACCTACGAGCAGTACTTC. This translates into CSARVEGTYEQYF.

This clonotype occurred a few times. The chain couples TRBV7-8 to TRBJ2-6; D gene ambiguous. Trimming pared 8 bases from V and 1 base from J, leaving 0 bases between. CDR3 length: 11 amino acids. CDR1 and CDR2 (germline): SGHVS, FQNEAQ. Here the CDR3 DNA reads TGTGCCAGCTCTGGGGCCAACGTCCTGACTTTC. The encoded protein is CASSGANVLTF. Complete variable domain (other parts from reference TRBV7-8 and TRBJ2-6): GAGVSQSPRYKVAKRGQDVALRCDPISGHVSLFWYQQALGQGPEFLTYFQNEAQLDKSGLPSDRFFAERPEGSVSTLKIQRTQQEDSAVYLCASSGANVLTFGAGSRLTVL.

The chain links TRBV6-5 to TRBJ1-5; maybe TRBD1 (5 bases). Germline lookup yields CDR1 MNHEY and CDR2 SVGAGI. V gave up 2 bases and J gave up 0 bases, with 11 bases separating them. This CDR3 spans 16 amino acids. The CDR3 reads CASSYETVYSNQPQHF. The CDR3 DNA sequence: TGTGCCAGCAGTTACGAGACAGTGTATAGCAATCAGCCCCAGCATTTT.

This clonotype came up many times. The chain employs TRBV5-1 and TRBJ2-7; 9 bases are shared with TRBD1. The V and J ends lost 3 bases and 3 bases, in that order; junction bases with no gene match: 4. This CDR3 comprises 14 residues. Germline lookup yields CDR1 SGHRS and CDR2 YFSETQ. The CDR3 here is CASSSQDRGYEQYF. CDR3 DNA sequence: TGCGCCAGCAGCTCACAGGACAGGGGCTACGAGCAGTACTTC.

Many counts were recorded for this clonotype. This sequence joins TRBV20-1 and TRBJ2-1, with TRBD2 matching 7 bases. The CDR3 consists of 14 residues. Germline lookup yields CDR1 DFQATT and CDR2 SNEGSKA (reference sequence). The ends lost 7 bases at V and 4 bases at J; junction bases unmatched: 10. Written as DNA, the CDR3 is TGCAGTGGTTTGGGGGGGGACCATTACAATGAGCAGTTCTTC. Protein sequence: CSGLGGDHYNEQFF.

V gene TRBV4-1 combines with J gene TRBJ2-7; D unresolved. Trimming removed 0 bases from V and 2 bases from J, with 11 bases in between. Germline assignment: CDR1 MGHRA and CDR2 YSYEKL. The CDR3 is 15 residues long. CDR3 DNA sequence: TGCGCCAGCAGCCAAGATTTGGGCCCACCCTACGAGCAGTACTTC. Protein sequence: CASSQDLGPPYEQYF.

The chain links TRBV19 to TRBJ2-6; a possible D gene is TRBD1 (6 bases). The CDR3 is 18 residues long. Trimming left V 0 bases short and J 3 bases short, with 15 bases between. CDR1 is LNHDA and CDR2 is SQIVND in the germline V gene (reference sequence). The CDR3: CASSIDRTAPDGANVLTF. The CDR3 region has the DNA TGTGCCAGTAGTATAGATAGGACAGCACCAGATGGGGCCAACGTCCTGACTTTC.

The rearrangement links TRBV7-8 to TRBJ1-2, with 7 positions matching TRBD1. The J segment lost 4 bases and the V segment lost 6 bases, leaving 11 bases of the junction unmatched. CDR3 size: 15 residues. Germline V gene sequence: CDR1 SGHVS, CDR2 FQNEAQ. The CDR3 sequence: CASRPSQTGSYGYTF. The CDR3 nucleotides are TGTGCCAGCAGACCATCCCAGACAGGGAGCTATGGCTACACCTTC.

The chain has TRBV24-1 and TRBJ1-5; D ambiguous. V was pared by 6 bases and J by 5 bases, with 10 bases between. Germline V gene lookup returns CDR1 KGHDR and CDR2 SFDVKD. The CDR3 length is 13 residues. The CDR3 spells CATSSRVDQPQHF. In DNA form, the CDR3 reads TGTGCCACCAGTTCACGGGTCGATCAGCCCCAGCATTTT.

CDR3 sequence: CATGSGTSGGSVYTDTQYF. CDR3 in DNA: TGTGCCACCGGCTCGGGGACTAGCGGGGGTTCGGTTTACACAGATACGCAGTATTTT. This rearrangement joins TRBV24-1 to TRBJ2-3; 14 nucleotides line up with TRBD2. Losses at the gene ends were 9 bases for V and 2 bases for J; bases not matched to a gene: 15. The CDR3 runs 19 residues. Germline assignment: CDR1 KGHDR and CDR2 SFDVKD.

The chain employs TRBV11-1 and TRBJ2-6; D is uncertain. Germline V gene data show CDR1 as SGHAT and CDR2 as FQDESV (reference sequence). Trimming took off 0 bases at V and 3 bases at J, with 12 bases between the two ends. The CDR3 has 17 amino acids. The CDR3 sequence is CASSLARDSGGANVLTF. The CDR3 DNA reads TGTGCCAGCAGCTTAGCGCGAGATTCTGGTGGGGCCAACGTCCTGACTTTC.

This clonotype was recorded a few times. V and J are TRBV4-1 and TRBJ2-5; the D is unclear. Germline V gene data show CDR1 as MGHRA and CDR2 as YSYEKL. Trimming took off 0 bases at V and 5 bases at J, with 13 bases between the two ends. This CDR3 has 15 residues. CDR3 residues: CASSQDLRPSETQYF. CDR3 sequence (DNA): TGCGCCAGCAGCCAAGACTTGAGGCCTTCGGAGACCCAGTACTTC.